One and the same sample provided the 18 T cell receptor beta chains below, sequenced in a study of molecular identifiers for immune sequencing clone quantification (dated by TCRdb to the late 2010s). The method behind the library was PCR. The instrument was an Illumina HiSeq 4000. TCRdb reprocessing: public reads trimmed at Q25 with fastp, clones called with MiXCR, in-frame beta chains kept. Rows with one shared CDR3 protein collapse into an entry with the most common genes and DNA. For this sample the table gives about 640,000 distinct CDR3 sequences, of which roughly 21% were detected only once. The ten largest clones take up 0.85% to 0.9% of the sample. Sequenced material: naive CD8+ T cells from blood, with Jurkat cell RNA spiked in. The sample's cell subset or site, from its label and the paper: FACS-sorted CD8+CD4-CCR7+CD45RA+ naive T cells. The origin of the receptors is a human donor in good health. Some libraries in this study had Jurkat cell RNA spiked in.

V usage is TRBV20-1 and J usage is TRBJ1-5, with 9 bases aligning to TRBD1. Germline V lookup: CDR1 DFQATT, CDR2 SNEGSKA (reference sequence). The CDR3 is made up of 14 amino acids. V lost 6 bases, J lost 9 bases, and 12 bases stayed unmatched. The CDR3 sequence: CSAPDRGYGRPQHF. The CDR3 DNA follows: TGCAGTGCGCCGGACAGGGGTTACGGTCGGCCCCAGCATTTT.

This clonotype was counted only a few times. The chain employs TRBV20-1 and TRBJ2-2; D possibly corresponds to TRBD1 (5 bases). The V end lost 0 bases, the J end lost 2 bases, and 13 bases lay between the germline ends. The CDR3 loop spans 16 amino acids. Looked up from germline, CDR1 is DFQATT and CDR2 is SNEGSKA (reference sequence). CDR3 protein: CSARDGRQSNTGELFF. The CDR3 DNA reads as TGCAGTGCTAGAGATGGCCGACAGAGCAACACCGGGGAGCTGTTTTTT.

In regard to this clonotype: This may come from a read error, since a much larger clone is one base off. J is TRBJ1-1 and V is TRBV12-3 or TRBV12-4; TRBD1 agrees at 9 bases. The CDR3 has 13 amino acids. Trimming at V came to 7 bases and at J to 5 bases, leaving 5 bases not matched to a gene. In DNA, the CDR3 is TGTGCCAGCAACTGGGACAGGGCGACTGAAGCTTTCTTT. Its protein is CASNWDRATEAFF.

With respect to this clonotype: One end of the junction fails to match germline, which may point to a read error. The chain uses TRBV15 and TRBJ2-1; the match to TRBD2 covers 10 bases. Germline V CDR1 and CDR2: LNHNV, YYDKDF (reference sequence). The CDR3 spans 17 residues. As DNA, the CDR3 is TGTGCCACACGGGGGGTTCTCGAGCTAGCGGGAGAAAATGGGCAGTTCTTC. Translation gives CATRGVLELAGENGQFF.

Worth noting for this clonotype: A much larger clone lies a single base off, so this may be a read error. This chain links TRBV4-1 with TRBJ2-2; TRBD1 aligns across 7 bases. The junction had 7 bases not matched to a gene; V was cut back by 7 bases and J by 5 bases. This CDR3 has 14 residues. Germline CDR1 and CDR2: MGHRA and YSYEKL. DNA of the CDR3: TGCGCCAGCAACCGGCAGGACAGGACCGGGGAGCTGTTTTTT. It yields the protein CASNRQDRTGELFF.

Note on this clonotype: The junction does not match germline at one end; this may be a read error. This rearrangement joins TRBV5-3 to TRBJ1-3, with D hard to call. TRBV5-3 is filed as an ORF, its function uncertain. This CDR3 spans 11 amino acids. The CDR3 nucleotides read TGTGCCAGCAGCTTGGAAGACACCATATATTTT. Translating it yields CASSLEDTIYF.

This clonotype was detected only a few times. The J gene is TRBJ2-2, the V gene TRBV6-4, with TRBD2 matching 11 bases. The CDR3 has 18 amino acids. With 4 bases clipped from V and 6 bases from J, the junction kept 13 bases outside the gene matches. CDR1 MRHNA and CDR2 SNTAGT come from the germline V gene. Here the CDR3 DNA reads TGTGCCAGCAGTGGGATACGAGGGACTAGCGGAAAAGCCGGGGAGCTGTTTTTT. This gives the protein CASSGIRGTSGKAGELFF.

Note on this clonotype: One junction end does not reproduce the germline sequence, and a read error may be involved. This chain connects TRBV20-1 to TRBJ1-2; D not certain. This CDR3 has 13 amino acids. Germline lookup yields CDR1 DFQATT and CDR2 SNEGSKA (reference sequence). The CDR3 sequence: CSARSTETYGSTF. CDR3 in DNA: TGCAGTGCGCGATCTACGGAAACCTATGGCTCCACCTTC.

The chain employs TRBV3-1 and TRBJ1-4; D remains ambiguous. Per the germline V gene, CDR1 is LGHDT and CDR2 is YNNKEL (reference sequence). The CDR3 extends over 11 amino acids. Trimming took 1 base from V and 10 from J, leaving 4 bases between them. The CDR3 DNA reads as TGTGCCAGCAGCCAAGGTCTAAAACTGTTTTTT. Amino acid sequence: CASSQGLKLFF. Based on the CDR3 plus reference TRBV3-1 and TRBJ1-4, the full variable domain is DTAVSQTPKYLVTQMGNDKSIKCEQNLGHDTMYWYKQDSKKFLKIMFSYNNKELIINETVPNRFSPKSPDKAHLNLHINSLELGDSAVYFCASSQGLKLFFGSGTQLSVL.

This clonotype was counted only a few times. CDR3 in amino acids: CASSGGTSGADTQYF. CDR3 nucleotide sequence: TGCGCCAGCAGCGGCGGGACTAGCGGGGCAGATACGCAGTATTTT. The chain is built from TRBV5-1 and TRBJ2-3; 13 bases match TRBD2. V was pared by 4 bases and J by 4 bases, with 3 bases of the junction left unmatched. In germline, CDR1 is SGHRS, CDR2 YFSETQ. The CDR3 loop spans 15 amino acids.

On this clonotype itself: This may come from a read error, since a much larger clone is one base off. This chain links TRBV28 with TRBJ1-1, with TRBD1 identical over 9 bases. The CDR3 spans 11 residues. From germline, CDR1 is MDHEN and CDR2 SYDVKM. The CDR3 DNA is TGTGCCAGCGGTTTGGGGACAGGGAAATTCTTT. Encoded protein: CASGLGTGKFF. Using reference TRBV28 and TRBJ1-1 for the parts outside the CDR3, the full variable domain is DVKVTQSSRYLVKRTGEKVFLECVQDMDHENMFWYRQDPGLGLRLIYFSYDVKMKEKGDIPEGYSVSREKKERFSLILESASTNQTSMYLCASGLGTGKFFGQGTRLTVV.

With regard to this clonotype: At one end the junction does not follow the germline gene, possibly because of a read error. The CDR3 nucleotides read TGTGCCGGCAGCTTCTTAGCGGGACCTCTATACAATGAGCAGTTCTTC. Amino acids: CAGSFLAGPLYNEQFF. The chain employs TRBV7-9 and TRBJ2-1; 8 positions agree with TRBD2. CDR3 length equals 16 residues. The germline V gene encodes CDR1 SEHNR and CDR2 FQNEAQ (reference sequence). Drawing the rest from reference TRBV7-9 and TRBJ2-1, the complete variable domain is DTGVSQNPRHKITKRGQNVTFRCDPISEHNRLYWYRQTLGQGPEFLTYFQNEAQLEKSRLLSDRFSAERPKGSFSTLEIQRTEQGDSAMYLCAGSFLAGPLYNEQFFGPGTRLTVL.

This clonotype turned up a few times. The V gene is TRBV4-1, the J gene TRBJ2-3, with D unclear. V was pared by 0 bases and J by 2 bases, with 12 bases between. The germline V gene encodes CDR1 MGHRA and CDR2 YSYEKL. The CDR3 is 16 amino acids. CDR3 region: CASSQDPLQNTDTQYF. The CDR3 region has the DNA TGCGCCAGCAGCCAAGATCCCCTACAGAACACAGATACGCAGTATTTT.

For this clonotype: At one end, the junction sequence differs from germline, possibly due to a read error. The CDR3: CASRLETYNEQFF. As DNA, the CDR3 is TGTGCCAGCAGGTTAGAGACCTACAATGAGCAGTTCTTC. V usage is TRBV7-6 and J usage is TRBJ2-1; D is undetermined. The germline V gene encodes CDR1 SGHVS and CDR2 FNYEAQ. This CDR3 has 13 residues.

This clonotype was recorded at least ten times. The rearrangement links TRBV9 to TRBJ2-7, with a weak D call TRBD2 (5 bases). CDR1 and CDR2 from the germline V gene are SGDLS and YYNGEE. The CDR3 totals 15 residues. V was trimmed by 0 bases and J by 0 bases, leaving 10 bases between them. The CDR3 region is CASSVGGQSSYEQYF. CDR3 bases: TGTGCCAGCAGCGTAGGCGGGCAGAGCTCCTACGAGCAGTACTTC. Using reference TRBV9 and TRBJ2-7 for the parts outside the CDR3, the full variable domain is DSGVTQTPKHLITATGQRVTLRCSPRSGDLSVYWYQQSLDQGLQFLIQYYNGEERAKGNILERFSAQQFPDLHSELNLSSLELGDSALYFCASSVGGQSSYEQYFGPGTRLTVT.

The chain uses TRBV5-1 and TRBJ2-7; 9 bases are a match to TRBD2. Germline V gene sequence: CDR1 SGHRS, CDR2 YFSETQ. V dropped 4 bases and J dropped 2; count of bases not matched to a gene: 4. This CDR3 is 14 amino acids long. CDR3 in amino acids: CASSPSGTPYEQYF. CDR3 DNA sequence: TGCGCCAGCAGCCCTAGCGGGACCCCCTACGAGCAGTACTTC.

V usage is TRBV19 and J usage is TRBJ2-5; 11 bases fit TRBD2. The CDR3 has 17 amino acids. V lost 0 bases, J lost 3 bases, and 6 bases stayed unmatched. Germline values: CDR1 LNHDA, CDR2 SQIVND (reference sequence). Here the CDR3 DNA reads TGTGCCAGTAGTATAGAAACTAGCGGGGGCCTAAAAGAGACCCAGTACTTC. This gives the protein CASSIETSGGLKETQYF. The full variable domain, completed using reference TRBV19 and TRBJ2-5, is DGGITQSPKYLFRKEGQNVTLSCEQNLNHDAMYWYRQDPGQGLRLIYYSQIVNDFQKGDIAEGYSVSREKKESFPLTVTSAQKNPTAFYLCASSIETSGGLKETQYFGPGTRLLVL.

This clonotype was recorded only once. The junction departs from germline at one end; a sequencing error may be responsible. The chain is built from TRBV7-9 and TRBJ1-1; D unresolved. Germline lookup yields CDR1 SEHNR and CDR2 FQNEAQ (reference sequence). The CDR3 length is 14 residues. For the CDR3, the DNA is TGTGCCAGCAGCTTATCGGACGGCTACACTGGAGCTTTCTTT. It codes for CASSLSDGYTGAFF.